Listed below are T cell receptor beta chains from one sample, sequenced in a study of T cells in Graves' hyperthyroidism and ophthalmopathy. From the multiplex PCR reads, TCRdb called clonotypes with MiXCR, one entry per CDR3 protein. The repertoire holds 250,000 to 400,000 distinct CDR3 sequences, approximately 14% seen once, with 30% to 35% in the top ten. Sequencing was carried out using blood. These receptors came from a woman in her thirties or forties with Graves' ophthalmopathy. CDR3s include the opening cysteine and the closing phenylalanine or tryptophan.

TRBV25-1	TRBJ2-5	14	CASSDIGMGETQHF
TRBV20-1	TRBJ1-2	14	CSAREQEGNYGYTF
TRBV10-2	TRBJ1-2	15	CASSESKTDSYGYTF
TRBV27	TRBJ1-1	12	CASSTGPTEAFF
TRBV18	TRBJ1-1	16	CASSPGPTGLRFEAFF
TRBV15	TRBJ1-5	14	CATRLATSNQPQHF
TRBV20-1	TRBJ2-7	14	CSVSRTGGSIAQYF
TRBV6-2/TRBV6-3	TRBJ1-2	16	CASSYSETGANYGYTF
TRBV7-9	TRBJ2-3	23	CASSLRERGPGIPGKPSTDTQYF
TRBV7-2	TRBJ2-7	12	CASSLTAYEQYF
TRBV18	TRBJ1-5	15	CASSPLKGAGQPQHF
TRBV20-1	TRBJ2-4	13	CSASRGGRNIQYF
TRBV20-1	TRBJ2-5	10	CSVTQETQYF
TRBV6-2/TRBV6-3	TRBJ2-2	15	CASSSTGAYTGELFF
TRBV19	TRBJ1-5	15	CASSIQGASNQPQHF
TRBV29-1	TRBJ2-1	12	CSVLRGGNEQFF
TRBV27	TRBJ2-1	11	CASRTGNEQFF
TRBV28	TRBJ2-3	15	CASSTHSGSTDTQYF
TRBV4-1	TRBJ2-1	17	CASSFRVARELGNEQFF
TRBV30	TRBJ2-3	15	CAWSQRNFGTDTQYF
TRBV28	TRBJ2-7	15	CASSWTDQFPYEQYF
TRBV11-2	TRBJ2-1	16	CASTHSQGGSTREQFF